The T cell receptor (beta chain) described here comes from a study of somatic mutations in cytotoxic T cells in rheumatoid arthritis. Study-level information: Several of the V beta antibody-stained T-cell populations were flow-sorted at nearly 100% purity; V beta1+ cells were among them and were sequenced for TCRB.

The CDR3 contains 15 residues. Trimming cost V 7 bases and J 2 bases; bases outside gene matches: 10. The germline gives CDR1 ENHRY, CDR2 SYGVKD. Sequenced by immunoSEQ multiplex PCR; TCRdb stores in-frame clones only, minus some. This table has about 18,000 clones, about four fifths appearing once. The chain uses TRBV10-3 and TRBJ1-1; 7 bases align to TRBD1. The sequenced sample consisted of CD8+ T cells sorted from blood. The clonotype was recovered from an adult with rheumatoid arthritis. CDR3: CAITTTGPPNTEAFF. In DNA, the CDR3 is TGTGCCATCACAACGACAGGGCCCCCAAACACTGAAGCTTTCTTT.